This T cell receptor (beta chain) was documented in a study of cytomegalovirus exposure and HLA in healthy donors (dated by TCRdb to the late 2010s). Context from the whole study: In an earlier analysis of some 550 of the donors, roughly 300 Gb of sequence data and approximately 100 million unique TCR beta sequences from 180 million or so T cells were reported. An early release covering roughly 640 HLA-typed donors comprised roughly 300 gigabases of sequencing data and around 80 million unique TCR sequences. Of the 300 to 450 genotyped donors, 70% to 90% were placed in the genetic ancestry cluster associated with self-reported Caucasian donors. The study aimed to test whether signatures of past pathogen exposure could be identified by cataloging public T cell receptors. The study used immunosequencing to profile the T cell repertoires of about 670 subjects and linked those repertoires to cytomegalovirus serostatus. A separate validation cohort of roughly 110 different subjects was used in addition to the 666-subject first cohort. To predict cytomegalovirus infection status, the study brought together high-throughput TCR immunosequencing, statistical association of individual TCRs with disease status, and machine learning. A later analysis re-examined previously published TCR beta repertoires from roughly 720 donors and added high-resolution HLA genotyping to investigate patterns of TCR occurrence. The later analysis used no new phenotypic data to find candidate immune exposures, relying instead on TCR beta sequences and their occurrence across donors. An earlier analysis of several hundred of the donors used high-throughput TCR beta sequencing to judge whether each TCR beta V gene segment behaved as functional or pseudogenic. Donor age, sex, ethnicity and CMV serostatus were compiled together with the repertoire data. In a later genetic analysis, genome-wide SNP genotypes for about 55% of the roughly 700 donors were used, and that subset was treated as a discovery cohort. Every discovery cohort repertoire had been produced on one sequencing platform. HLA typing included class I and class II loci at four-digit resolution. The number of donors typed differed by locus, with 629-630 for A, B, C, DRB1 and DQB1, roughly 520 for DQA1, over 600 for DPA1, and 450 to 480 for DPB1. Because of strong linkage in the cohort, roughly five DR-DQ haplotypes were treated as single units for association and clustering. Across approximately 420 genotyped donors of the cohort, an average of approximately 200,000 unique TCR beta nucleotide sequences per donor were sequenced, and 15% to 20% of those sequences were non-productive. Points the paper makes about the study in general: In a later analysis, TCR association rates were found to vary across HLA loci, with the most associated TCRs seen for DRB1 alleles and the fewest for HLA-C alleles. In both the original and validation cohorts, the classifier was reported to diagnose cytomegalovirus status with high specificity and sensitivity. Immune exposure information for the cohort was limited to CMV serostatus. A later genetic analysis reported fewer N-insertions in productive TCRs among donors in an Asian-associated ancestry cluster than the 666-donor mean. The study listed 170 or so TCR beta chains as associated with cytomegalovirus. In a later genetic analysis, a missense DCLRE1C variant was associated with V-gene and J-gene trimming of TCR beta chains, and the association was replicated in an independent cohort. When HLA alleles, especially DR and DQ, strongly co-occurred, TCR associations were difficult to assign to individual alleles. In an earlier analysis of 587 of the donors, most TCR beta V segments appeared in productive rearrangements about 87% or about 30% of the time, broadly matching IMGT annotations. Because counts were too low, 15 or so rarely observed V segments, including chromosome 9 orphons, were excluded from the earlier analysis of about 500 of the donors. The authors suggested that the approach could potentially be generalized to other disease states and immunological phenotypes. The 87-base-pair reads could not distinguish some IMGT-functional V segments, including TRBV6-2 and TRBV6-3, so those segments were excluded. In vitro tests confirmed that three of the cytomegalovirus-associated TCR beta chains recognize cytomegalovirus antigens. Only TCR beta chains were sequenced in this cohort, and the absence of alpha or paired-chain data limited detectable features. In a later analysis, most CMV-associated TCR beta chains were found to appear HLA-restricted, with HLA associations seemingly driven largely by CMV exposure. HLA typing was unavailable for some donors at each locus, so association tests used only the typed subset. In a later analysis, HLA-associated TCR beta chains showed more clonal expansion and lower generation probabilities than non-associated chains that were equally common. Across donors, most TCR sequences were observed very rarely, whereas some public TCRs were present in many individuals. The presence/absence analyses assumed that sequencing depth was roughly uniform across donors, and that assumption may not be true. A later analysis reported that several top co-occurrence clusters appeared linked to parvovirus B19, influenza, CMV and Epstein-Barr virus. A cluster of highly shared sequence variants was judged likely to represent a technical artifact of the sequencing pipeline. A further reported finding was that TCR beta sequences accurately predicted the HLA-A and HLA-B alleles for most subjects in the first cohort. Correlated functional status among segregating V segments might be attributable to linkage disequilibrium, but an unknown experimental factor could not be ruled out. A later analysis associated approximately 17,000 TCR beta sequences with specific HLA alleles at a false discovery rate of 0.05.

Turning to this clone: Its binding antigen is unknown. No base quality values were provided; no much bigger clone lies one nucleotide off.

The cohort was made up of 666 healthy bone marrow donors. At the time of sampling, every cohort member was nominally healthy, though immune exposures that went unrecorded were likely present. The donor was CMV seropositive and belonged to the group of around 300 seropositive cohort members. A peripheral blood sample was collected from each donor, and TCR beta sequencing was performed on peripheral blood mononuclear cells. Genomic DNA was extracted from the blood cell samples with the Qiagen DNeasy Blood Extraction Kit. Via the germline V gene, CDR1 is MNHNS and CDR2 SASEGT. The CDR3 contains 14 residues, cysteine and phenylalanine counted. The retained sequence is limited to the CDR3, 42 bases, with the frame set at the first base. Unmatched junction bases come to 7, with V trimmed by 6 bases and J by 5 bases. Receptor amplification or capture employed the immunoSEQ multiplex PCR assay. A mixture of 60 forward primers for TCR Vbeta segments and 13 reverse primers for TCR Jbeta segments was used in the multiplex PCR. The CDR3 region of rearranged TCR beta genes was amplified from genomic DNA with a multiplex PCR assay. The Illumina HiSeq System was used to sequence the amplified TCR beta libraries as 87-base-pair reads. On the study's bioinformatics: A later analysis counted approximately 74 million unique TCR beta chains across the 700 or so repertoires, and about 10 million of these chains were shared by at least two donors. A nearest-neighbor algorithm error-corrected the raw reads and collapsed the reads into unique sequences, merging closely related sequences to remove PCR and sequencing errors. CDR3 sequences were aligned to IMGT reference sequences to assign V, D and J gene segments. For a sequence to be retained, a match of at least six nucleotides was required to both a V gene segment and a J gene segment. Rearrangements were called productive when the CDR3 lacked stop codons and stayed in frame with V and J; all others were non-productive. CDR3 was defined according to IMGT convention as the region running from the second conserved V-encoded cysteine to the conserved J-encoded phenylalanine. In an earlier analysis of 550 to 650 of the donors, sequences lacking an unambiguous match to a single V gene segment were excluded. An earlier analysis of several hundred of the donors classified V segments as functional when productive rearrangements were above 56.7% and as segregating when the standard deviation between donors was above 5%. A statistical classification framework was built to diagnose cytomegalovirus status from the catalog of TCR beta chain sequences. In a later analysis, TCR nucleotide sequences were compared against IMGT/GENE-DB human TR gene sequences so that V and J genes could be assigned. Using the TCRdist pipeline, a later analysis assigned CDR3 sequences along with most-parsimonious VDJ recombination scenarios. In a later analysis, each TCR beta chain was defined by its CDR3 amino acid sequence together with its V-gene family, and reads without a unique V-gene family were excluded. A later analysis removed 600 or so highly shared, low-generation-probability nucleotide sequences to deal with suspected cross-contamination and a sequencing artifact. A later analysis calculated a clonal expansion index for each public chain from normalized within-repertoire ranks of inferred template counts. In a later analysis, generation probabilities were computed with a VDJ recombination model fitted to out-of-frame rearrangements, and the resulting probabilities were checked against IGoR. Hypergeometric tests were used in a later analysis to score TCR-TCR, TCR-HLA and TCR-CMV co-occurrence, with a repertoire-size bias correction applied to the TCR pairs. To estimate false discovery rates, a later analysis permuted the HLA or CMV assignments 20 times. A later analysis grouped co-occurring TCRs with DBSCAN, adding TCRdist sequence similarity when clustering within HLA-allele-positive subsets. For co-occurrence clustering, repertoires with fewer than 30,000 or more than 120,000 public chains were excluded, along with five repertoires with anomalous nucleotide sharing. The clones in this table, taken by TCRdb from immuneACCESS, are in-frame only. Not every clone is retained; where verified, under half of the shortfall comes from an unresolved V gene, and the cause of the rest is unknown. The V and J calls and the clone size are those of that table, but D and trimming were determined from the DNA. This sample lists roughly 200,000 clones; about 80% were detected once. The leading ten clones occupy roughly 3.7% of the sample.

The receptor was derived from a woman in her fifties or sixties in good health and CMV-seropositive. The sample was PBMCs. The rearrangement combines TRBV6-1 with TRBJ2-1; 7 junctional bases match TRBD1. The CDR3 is CASSLRDSHNEQFF. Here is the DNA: TGTGCCAGCAGCCTACGGGACAGTCACAATGAGCAGTTCTTC.